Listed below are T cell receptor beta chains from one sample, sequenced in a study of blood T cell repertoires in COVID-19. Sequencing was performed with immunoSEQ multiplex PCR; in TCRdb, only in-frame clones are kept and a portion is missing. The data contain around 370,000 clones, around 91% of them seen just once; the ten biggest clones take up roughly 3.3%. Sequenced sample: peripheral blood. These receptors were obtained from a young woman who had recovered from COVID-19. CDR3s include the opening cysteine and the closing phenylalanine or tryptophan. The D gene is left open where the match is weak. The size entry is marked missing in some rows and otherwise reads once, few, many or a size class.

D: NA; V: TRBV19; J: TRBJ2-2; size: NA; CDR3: CACRGVLQGRSGELFF; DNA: TGTGCCTGCCGTGGGGTTCTGCAGGGAAGGTCCGGGGAGCTGTTTTTT
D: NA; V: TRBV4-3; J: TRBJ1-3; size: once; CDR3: CASSHNTGLSGNTIYF; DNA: TGCGCCAGCAGCCATAATACAGGGTTGTCAGGAAACACCATATATTTT
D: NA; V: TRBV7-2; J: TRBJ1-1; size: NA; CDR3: CASILGGFTEAFF; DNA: TGTGCCAGCATCCTAGGCGGATTTACTGAAGCTTTCTTT
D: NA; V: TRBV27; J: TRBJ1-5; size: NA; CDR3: CASAPSVSNQPQHF; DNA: TGTGCCAGCGCCCCCAGCGTTAGCAATCAGCCCCAGCATTTT
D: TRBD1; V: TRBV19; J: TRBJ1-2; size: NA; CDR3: CASSILDRAGYTF; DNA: TGTGCCAGTAGTATCTTGGACAGGGCGGGCTACACCTTC
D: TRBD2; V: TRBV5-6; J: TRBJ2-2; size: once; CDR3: CASSLAPLAGVIFTGELFF; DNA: TGTGCCAGCAGCTTGGCCCCTCTAGCGGGAGTGATTTTCACCGGGGAGCTGTTTTTT
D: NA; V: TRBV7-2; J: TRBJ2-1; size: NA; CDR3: CASSLDPGAYNEQFF; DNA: TGTGCCAGCAGCTTAGATCCGGGAGCCTACAATGAGCAGTTCTTC
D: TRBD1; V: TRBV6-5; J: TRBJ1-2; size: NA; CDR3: CASSSGGHYGYTF; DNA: TGTGCCAGCAGTTCAGGGGGGCACTATGGCTACACCTTC
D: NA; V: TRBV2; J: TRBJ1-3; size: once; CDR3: CASSQLAGFGNTIYF; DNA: TGTGCCAGCAGCCAACTAGCAGGGTTTGGAAACACCATATATTTT
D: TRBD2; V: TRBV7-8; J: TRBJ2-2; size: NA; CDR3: CASSLGGRVVGELFF; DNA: TGTGCCAGCAGCTTAGGCGGGAGGGTGGTCGGGGAGCTGTTTTTT
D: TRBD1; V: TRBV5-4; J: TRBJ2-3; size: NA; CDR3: CASSQGAGGSYTQYF; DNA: TGTGCCAGCAGTCAGGGGGCAGGGGGGAGTTATACGCAGTATTTT
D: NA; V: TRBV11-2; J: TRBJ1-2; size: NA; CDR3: CASTLPYYYTF; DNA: TGTGCCAGCACCCTCCCCTATTACTACACCTTC
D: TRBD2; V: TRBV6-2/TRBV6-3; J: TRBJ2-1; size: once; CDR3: CASSYSIPNAGGSYNEQFF; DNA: TGTGCCAGCAGTTACTCGATCCCTAATGCGGGAGGATCCTACAATGAGCAGTTCTTC
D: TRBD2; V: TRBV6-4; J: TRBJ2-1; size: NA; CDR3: CASSESPSGIENEQFF; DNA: TGTGCCAGCAGTGAATCTCCTAGCGGGATTGAGAATGAGCAGTTCTTC
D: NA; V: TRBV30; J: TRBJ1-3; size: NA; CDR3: CAWRVTGNTIYF; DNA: TGTGCCTGGCGCGTGACCGGGAACACCATATATTTT
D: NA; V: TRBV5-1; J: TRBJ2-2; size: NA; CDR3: CASSFVVTGELFF; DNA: TGCGCCAGCAGCTTCGTCGTTACCGGGGAGCTGTTTTTT
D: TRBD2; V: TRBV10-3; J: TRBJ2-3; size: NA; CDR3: CAISSARGSGRVADTQYF; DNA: TGTGCCATCAGTTCGGCTAGGGGAAGCGGGAGAGTGGCAGATACGCAGTATTTT
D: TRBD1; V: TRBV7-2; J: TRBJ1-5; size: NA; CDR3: CASSLQGDSNQPQHF; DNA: TGTGCCAGCAGCTTACAGGGGGATAGCAATCAGCCCCAGCATTTT
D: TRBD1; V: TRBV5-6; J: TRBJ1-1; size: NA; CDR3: CATTGQGNLNTEAFF; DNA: TGTGCCACCACCGGACAGGGGAATTTGAACACTGAAGCTTTCTTT
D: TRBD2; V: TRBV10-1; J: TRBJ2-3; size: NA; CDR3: CASSVLAGGTYLTDTQYF; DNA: TGCGCCAGCAGTGTACTAGCGGGAGGTACGTATTTGACAGATACGCAGTATTTT
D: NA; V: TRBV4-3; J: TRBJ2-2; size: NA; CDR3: CASSQLPGTGELFF; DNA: TGCGCCAGCAGCCAACTACCCGGCACCGGGGAGCTGTTTTTT
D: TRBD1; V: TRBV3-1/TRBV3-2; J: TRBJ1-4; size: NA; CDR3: CASSQEGGATNEKLFF; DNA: TGTGCCAGCAGCCAAGAAGGGGGCGCGACTAATGAAAAACTGTTTTTT
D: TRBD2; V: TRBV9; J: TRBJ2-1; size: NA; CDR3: CASSVARAGGSREQFF; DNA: TGTGCCAGCAGCGTAGCTCGAGCGGGAGGGTCGCGAGAGCAGTTCTTC
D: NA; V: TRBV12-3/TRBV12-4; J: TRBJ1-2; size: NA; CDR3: CASRPGQKYGYTF; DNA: TGTGCCAGCAGGCCAGGACAGAAATATGGCTACACCTTC
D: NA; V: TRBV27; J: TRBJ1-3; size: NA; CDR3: CASSSDGGSIYF; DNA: TGTGCCAGCAGTTCTGACGGCGGCTCCATATATTTT
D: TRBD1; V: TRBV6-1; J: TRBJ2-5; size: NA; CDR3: CASSDRTGAMETQYF; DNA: TGTGCCAGCAGTGACCGGACAGGGGCGATGGAGACCCAGTACTTC
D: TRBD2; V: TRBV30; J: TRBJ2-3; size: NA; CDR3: CAWSWTSGRGDTQYF; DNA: TGTGCCTGGAGTTGGACTAGCGGGAGAGGGGATACGCAGTATTTT
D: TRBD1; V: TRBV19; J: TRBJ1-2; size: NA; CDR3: CASSFLDRGASNYGYTF; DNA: TGTGCCAGTAGTTTCCTGGACAGGGGCGCTTCTAACTATGGCTACACCTTC
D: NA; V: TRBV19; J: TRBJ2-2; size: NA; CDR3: CASKISGDTGELFF; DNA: TGTGCCAGTAAGATCTCGGGAGACACCGGGGAGCTGTTTTTT
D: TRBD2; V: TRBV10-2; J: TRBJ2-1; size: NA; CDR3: CASSELLAGGNEQFF; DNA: TGCGCCAGCAGTGAGTTACTAGCGGGAGGGAATGAGCAGTTCTTC
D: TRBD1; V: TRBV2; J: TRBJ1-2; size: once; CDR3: CASSPGQGIRGYTF; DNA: TGTGCCAGCAGTCCGGGACAGGGGATTCGTGGCTACACCTTC
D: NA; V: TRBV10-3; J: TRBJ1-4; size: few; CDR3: CAISSQAATNEKLFF; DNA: TGTGCCATCAGTTCACAGGCGGCAACTAATGAAAAACTGTTTTTT
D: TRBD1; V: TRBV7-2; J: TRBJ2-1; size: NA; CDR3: CASSLVRGQYNEQFF; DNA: TGTGCCAGCAGCTTAGTCAGGGGGCAGTACAATGAGCAGTTCTTC
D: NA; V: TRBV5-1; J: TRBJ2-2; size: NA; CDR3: CASSPLAPNTGELFF; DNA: TGCGCCAGCAGCCCTCTAGCGCCGAACACCGGGGAGCTGTTTTTT
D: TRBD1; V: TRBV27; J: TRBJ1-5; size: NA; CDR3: CASSLFFGQAQLPQHF; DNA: TGTGCCAGCAGTTTATTCTTTGGACAGGCCCAATTGCCCCAGCATTTT
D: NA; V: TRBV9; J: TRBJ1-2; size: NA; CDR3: CASSADTVGYTF; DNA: TGTGCCAGCAGCGCGGACACCGTGGGCTACACCTTC
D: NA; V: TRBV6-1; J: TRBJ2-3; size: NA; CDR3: CASSDGIAFTDTQYF; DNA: TGTGCCAGCAGTGACGGGATCGCCTTCACAGATACGCAGTATTTT
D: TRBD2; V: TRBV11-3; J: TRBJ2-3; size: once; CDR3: CASSNRLAGSTDTQYF; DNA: TGTGCCAGCAGCAACCGACTAGCGGGCTCCACAGATACGCAGTATTTT
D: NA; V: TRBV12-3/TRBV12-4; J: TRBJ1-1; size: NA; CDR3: CASSLIVNTEAFF; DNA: TGTGCCAGCAGTTTGATAGTGAACACTGAAGCTTTCTTT
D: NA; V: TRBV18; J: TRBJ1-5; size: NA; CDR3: CASSPTGLSNQPQHF; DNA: TGTGCCAGCTCACCCACAGGGTTGAGCAATCAGCCCCAGCATTTT
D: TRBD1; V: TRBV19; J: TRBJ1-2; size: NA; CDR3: CASSTPQQGHGQEPNYGYTF; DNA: TGTGCCAGTAGTACCCCCCAACAGGGTCATGGACAGGAACCCAACTATGGCTACACCTTC
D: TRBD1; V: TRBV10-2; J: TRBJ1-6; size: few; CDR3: CASRTGDNSPLHF; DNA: TGCGCCAGCAGGACAGGGGATAATTCACCCCTCCACTTT
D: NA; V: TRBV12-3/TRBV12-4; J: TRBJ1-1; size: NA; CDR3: CATRGENTEAFF; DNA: TGTGCCACCCGGGGGGAAAACACTGAAGCTTTCTTT
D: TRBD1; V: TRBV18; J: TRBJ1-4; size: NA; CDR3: CASSPIESGTVGEKLFF; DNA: TGTGCCAGCTCACCGATAGAATCAGGGACAGTGGGTGAAAAACTGTTTTTT
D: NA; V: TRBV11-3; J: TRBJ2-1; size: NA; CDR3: CASSSSTSFPYNEQFF; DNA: TGTGCCAGCAGCTCGTCAACTAGCTTCCCCTACAATGAGCAGTTCTTC
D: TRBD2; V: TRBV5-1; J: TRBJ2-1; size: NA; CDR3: CASSVITSGDNEQFF; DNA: TGCGCCAGCAGCGTTATAACTAGCGGAGACAATGAGCAGTTCTTC
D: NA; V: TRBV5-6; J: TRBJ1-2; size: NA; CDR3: CASSPTLDRWDGYTF; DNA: TGTGCCAGCAGCCCCACACTCGACAGGTGGGATGGCTACACCTTC
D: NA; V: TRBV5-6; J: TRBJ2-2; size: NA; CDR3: CASSPDWRGNTGELFF; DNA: TGTGCCAGCAGCCCTGACTGGAGGGGGAACACCGGGGAGCTGTTTTTT
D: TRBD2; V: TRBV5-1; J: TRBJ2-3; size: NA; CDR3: CASSAPGLAGGNTQYF; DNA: TGCGCCAGCAGCGCTCCTGGACTAGCGGGAGGAAATACGCAGTATTTT
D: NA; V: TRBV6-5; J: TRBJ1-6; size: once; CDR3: CASSTATNSPLHF; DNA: TGTGCCAGCAGTACAGCTACCAATTCACCCCTCCACTTT
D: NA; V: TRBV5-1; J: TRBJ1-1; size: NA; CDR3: CASAGRGEDTEAFF; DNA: TGCGCCAGCGCAGGGAGGGGAGAGGACACTGAAGCTTTCTTT
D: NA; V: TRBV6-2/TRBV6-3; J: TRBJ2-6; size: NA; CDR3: CASSLSLSGANVLTF; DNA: TGTGCCAGCAGTCTTAGCCTCTCTGGGGCCAACGTCCTGACTTTC
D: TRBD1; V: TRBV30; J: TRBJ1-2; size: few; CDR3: CAWSYRTGSLNYGYTF; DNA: TGTGCCTGGAGCTACAGGACAGGGTCCCTCAACTATGGCTACACCTTC